Sequencing of this T cell receptor beta chain was carried out in a study of blood T cell repertoires in COVID-19. Overall study context: Samples representing acute and convalescent COVID-19 were sourced from the United States, Italy and Spain.

Trimming shortened V by 7 bases and J by 0 bases, and 11 bases separated the two germline ends. Germline CDR1 KGHDR, CDR2 SFDVKD. The CDR3 runs to 15 residues. In the original processing: Amplification with reference gene primers provided the estimates of nucleated cell counts. Sequencing used immunoSEQ multiplex PCR; TCRdb keeps in-frame clones, though not all of them. The V and J calls and the clone size are those of that table, but D and trimming were determined from the DNA. The sample contains more than 40,000 clones, 84% of which appear only once. The source of this sequence is a man aged 45 to 65 with active COVID-19. Sequenced input: peripheral blood. The genes are TRBV24-1 and TRBJ2-2, with D perhaps matching TRBD1 (6 bases). CDR3 nucleotide sequence: TGTGCCACCAGCTTGGGACATCCGAACACCGGGGAGCTGTTTTTT. Translating gives CATSLGHPNTGELFF.